This T cell receptor beta chain derives from a study of blood T cell repertoires in COVID-19. Overall study: Samples came from the United States, Italy and Spain, spanning acute and convalescent COVID-19. PBMCs, B-cell-depleted T cells, or T cells provided the cDNA or gDNA that made up the material.

Trimming took off 0 bases at V and 2 bases at J, with 11 bases between the two ends. Germline loops: CDR1 LNHNV, CDR2 YYDKDF (reference sequence). This CDR3 has 15 amino acids. Study processing details: The authors estimated nucleated cell counts from reference gene primer amplification. Sequenced by immunoSEQ multiplex PCR; TCRdb stores in-frame clones only, minus some. The DNA gave D and trimming, while V, J and clone size come from that table. The profile shows about 70,000 clones, under 95% of them singletons. Sample: peripheral blood. This receptor was identified in a human donor in a cohort sampled during active COVID-19. The chain combines TRBV15 with TRBJ2-7, with D unresolved. The CDR3 here is CATSRDTAAAYEQYF. CDR3 coding DNA: TGTGCCACCAGCAGAGATACGGCGGCCGCCTACGAGCAGTACTTC. Complete variable domain (other parts from reference TRBV15 and TRBJ2-7): DAMVIQNPRYQVTQFGKPVTLSCSQTLNHNVMYWYQQKSSQAPKLLFHYYDKDFNNEADTPDNFQSRRPNTSFCFLDIRSPGLGDTAMYLCATSRDTAAAYEQYFGPGTRLTVT.